The text below deals with one T cell receptor (beta chain). V was cut by 1 base and J by 6 bases, with 9 bases left in between. The CDR3 contains 13 residues. Germline CDR1 and CDR2: LNHDA and SQIVND (reference sequence). The entry originates in a study of cytomegalovirus exposure and HLA in healthy donors. Profiling relied on immunoSEQ multiplex PCR, and the TCRdb table lists in-frame clones only, not all of them. This table has roughly 71,000 clones, 85% to 95% appearing once. This TCR derives from a woman aged 18 to 35 in good health and CMV-seronegative. V is TRBV19 and J is TRBJ1-1; D remains ambiguous. The specimen sequenced was PBMCs. In DNA, the CDR3 is TGTGCCAGTAGTATAGTCCCAGCGTCTGAAGCTTTCTTT. Translating gives CASSIVPASEAFF. Full variable domain (rest looked up from reference TRBV19 and TRBJ1-1): DGGITQSPKYLFRKEGQNVTLSCEQNLNHDAMYWYRQDPGQGLRLIYYSQIVNDFQKGDIAEGYSVSREKKESFPLTVTSAQKNPTAFYLCASSIVPASEAFFGQGTRLTVV.